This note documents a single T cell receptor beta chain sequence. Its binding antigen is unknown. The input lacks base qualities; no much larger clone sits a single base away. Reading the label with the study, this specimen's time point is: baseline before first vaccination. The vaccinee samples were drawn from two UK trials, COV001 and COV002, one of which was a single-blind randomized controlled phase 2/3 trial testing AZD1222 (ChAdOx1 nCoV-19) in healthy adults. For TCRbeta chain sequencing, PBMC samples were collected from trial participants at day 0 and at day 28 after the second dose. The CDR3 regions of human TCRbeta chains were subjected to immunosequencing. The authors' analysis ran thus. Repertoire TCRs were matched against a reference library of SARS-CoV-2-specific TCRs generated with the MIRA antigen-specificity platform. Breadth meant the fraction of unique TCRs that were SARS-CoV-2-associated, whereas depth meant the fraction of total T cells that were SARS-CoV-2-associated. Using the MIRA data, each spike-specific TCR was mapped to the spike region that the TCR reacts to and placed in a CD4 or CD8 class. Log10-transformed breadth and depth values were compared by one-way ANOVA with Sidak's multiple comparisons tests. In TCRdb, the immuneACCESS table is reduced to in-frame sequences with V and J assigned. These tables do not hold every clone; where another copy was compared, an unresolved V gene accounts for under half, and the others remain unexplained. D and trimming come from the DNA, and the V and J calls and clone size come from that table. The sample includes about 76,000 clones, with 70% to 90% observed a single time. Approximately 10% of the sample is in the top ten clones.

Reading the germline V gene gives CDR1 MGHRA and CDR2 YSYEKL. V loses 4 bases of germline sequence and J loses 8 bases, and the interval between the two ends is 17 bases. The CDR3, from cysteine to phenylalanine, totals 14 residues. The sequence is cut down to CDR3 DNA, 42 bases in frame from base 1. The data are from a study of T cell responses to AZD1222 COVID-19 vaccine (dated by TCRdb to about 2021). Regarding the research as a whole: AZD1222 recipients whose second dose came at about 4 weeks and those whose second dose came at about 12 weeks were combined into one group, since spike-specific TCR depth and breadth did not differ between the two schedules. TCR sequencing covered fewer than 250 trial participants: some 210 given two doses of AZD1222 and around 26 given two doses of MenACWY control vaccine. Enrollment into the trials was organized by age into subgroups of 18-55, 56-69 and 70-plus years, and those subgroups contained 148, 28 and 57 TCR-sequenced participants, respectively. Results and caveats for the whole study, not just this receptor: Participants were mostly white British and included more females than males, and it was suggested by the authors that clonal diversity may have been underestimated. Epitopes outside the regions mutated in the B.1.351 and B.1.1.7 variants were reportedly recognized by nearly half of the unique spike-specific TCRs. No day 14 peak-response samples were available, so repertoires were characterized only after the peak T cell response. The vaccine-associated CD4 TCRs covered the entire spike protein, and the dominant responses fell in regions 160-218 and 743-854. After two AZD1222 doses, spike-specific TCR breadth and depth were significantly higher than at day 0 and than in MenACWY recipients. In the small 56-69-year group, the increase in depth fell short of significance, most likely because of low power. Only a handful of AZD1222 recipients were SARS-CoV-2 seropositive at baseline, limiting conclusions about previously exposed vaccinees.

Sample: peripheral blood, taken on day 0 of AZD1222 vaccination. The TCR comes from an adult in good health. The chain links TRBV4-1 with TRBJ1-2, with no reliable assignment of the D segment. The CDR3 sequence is CASSPPGREGGYTF. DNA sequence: TGCGCCAGCAGCCCCCCCGGCCGGGAAGGCGGCTACACCTTC.